This entry lists 28 T cell receptor beta chains sequenced from one sample in a study of tumor-infiltrating lymphocytes in primary liver carcinoma. The authors made TCR beta cDNA from about 500 ng total RNA with a constant-region primer. ARM-PCR was slightly modified, and three nested multiplex PCR rounds with it gave rise to the TCR beta libraries. Use of TRBV1-TRBV30 forward primers with a C-beta reverse primer characterized the first two PCR rounds, which lasted approximately 11 cycles each. TCRdb passed the multiplex PCR reads through MiXCR, listing each CDR3 protein once. Among about 210,000 distinct CDR3 sequences listed, approximately 86% were seen once. Co-extracting RNA and DNA was done with about 20-34 mg of unsorted bulk tissue as input. The sequencing sample was made of tumor tissue from primary liver carcinoma. These receptors were obtained from a man in his forties or fifties with primary liver carcinoma and hepatitis B virus infection.

This clonotype has only one observation. The V call is TRBV29-1, the J call TRBJ1-1; D may be TRBD1 (5 bases). CDR1 and CDR2 (germline): SQVTM, ANQGSEA. This CDR3 comprises 15 residues. Trimming took 4 bases from V and 0 from J, leaving 15 bases between them. CDR3 in amino acids: CSVAARWGMNTEAFF. The CDR3 region has the DNA TGCAGCGTTGCAGCGCGGTGGGGCATGAACACTGAAGCTTTCTTT.

Worth noting for this clonotype: In this CDR3 the conserved last residue, phenylalanine or tryptophan, is missing, so a read error is likely. The chain couples TRBV6-4 to TRBJ2-3; 7 nucleotides agree with TRBD2. The germline gives CDR1 MRHNA, CDR2 SNTAGT. The CDR3 loop spans 16 amino acids. The CDR3 nucleotides read TGTACCTGCAGTGACTCGACTAGCAGGAGCACAGATACGCAGTATATT. It specifies CTCSDSTSRSTDTQYI.

The J gene is TRBJ2-1, the V gene TRBV27, with 11 bases identical to TRBD2. The CDR3 runs 14 residues. Per the germline V gene, CDR1 is MNHEY and CDR2 is SMNVEV (reference sequence). Germline trimming cut 6 bases from V and 10 bases from J; bases unmatched to any gene: 8. The CDR3 DNA sequence: TGTGCCAGCAGCCAACTAGCGGGAGAGGGAGAGCAGTTCTTC. This translates into CASSQLAGEGEQFF.

This chain connects TRBV19 to TRBJ1-2; D perhaps matches TRBD1 (5 bases). The ends were cut back, 7 bases at V and 4 bases at J, with 13 bases in the middle. Germline V lookup: CDR1 LNHDA, CDR2 SQIVND (reference sequence). The CDR3 is made up of 13 amino acids. The CDR3 sequence: CASTPGHLYGYTF. The CDR3 DNA reads TGTGCCAGTACCCCAGGACATCTCTATGGCTACACCTTC.

Notes on this clonotype: Because it lacks the conserved phenylalanine or tryptophan at the end, this CDR3 is likely a read error. The rearrangement joins TRBV29-1 to TRBJ2-7; a weak D match, TRBD1 (6 bases). Germline V CDR1 and CDR2: SQVTM, ANQGSEA. V lost 7 bases to trimming and J lost 3 bases, with 19 bases between them. The CDR3 loop spans 14 amino acids. Here the CDR3 DNA reads TGCAGCGCTGTAAAGACAGGAACGCTCTACGAGCAGTACTCC. Translating gives CSAVKTGTLYEQYS.

The V and J genes are TRBV11-1 and TRBJ2-5; a possible D gene is TRBD2 (5 bases). The germline V and J ends were trimmed by 9 bases and 11 bases, with 31 bases remaining between them. Germline V lookup: CDR1 SGHAT, CDR2 FQDESV (reference sequence). The CDR3 has 16 residues. The CDR3 spells CARSLARGGFHDEQYF. DNA of the CDR3: TGTGCCAGGAGTTTAGCGCGAGGAGGCTTTCACGATGAGCAGTACTTC.

As to this clonotype: A junction boundary mismatches the germline segment, possibly from a read error. The chain joins TRBV6-5 to TRBJ2-7; D is perhaps TRBD1 (6 bases). CDR3 length: 17 amino acids. Germline CDR1 and CDR2: MNHEY and SVGAGI. CDR3 DNA sequence: TGTGGCAGCAGCCCTACACTTGGGGGCGATGGGTCCTACGAGCAATACTTC. Its protein product is CGSSPTLGGDGSYEQYF.

As concerns this clonotype: This may be a read error: a much more frequent sequence differs by one nucleotide. The final CDR3 position lacks the conserved phenylalanine or tryptophan, pointing to a likely read error. The chain uses TRBV28 and TRBJ2-6; D is unclear. Trimming took 8 bases from V and 0 from J, leaving 5 bases between them. CDR3 length: 13 amino acids. Germline assignment: CDR1 MDHEN and CDR2 SYDVKM. The CDR3 nucleotides are TGTGCCAGCTCCGCCTCTGGGGCCAACGTCCTGACTTTA. This translates into CASSASGANVLTL.

As regards this clonotype: Its ends do not fully match the called genes, so a read error is possible. The rearrangement joins TRBV7-8 to TRBJ2-7; a weak D match, TRBD2 (6 bases). Germline CDR1 and CDR2: SGHVS and FQNEAQ. This CDR3 has 18 residues. CDR3 loop: CASSPRTNGSMSSYDQYF. The DNA for the CDR3 is TGTGCCAGCAGCCCTCGGACTAACGGGAGTATGAGCTCCTACGATCAGTACTTC. Filled out from reference TRBV7-8 and TRBJ2-7, the complete variable domain reads GAGVSQSPRYKVAKRGQDVALRCDPISGHVSLFWYQQALGQGPEFLTYFQNEAQLDKSGLPSDRFFAERPEGSVSTLKIQRTQQEDSAVYLCASSPRTNGSMSSYDQYFGPGTRLTVT.

On this clonotype: Germline is not matched at one junction end, which may reflect a read error. The chain couples TRBV14 to TRBJ2-2; the D is unclear. Germline CDR1 and CDR2: SGHDN and FVKESK. The CDR3 contains 14 residues. CDR3 sequence: CASSLTPNTGELFF. In DNA form, the CDR3 reads TGTGCCAGCAGCTTGACACCGAACACAGGGGAGCTGTTTTTT. The full variable domain, completed using reference TRBV14 and TRBJ2-2, is EAGVTQFPSHSVIEKGQTVTLRCDPISGHDNLYWYRRVMGKEIKFLLHFVKESKQDESGMPNNRFLAERTGGTYSTLKVQPAELEDSGVYFCASSLTPNTGELFFGEGSRLTVL.

A remark on this clonotype: Germline is not matched at one junction end, which may reflect a read error. The genes are TRBV29-1 and TRBJ1-5; possible D gene TRBD1, 6 bases. The CDR3 has 13 residues. From germline, CDR1 is SQVTM and CDR2 ANQGSEA. The CDR3 DNA follows: TGCAGCGTTGTAGGACAGATCAATCAGCCCCAGTCTTTT. Amino acid sequence: CSVVGQINQPQSF.

The chain links TRBV28 to TRBJ2-5, with D perhaps matching TRBD1 or TRBD2 (6 bases each). Germline CDR1 MDHEN, CDR2 SYDVKM. CDR3 length: 14 amino acids. The V end was cut by 6 bases, the J end by 6 bases, with 17 bases between. CDR3 in amino acids: CASSRGGSGKTQYF. CDR3 nucleotides: TGTGCCAGCAGCAGAGGGGGGAGTGGAAAGACCCAGTACTTC.

Note on this clonotype: No conserved phenylalanine or tryptophan is present at the end of the CDR3, so a read error is the likely explanation. The chain recombines TRBV6-6 with TRBJ2-5, with unresolved D. The CDR3 loop spans 12 amino acids. CDR1 MNHNY and CDR2 SVGAGI come from the germline V gene (reference sequence). The CDR3 protein is CTSSPVAETQYV. In DNA form, the CDR3 reads TGTACCAGCAGCCCTGTCGCGGAGACCCAGTACGTC.

The rearrangement joins TRBV29-1 to TRBJ1-1; D remains unclear. Germline V lookup: CDR1 SQVTM, CDR2 ANQGSEA. Between the trimmed V and J ends, which lost 8 bases and 6 bases, there was a span of 22 bases. The length of the CDR3 is 14 residues. CDR3 DNA: TGCAGCATAGGACTGGGGTTGGGGAGCGCTGAAGCTTTCTTT. Its translation is CSIGLGLGSAEAFF. Based on the CDR3 plus reference TRBV29-1 and TRBJ1-1, the full variable domain is SAVISQKPSRDICQRGTSLTIQCQVDSQVTMMFWYRQQPGQSLTLIATANQGSEATYESGFVIDKFPISRPNLTFSTLTVSNMSPEDSSIYLCSIGLGLGSAEAFFGQGTRLTVV.

Remarks on this clonotype: Germline and junction disagree at one end, which may indicate a read error. The chain carries TRBV4-2 and TRBJ2-3, with D possibly being TRBD2 (6 bases). In germline, CDR1 is LGHNA, CDR2 YNFKEQ. This CDR3 spans 15 amino acids. CDR3 nucleotides: TGTGCGAGCAACCCTAAGGCGGGACTCGTAGATGCGCAGTATTTT. Its translation is CASNPKAGLVDAQYF.

Regarding this clonotype: At one end, the junction sequence differs from germline, possibly due to a read error. CDR3 residues: CAICGEAGGYNEQSF. CDR3 in DNA: TGTGCCATCTGTGGAGAAGCGGGAGGATACAATGAGCAGTCCTTC. The chain is built from TRBV6-1 and TRBJ2-1, with 9 bases that match TRBD2. The CDR3 has 15 amino acids. Per germline, CDR1 MNHNS and CDR2 SASEGT.

The sample holds one count of this clonotype. Given the absence of the conserved phenylalanine or tryptophan at the CDR3 end, a read error is likely. The chain links TRBV11-1 to TRBJ2-7; a possible D gene is TRBD2 (6 bases). There are 15 residues in the CDR3. Germline CDR1 reads SGHAT; CDR2 reads FQDESV (reference sequence). V lost 4 bases and J 7 bases, leaving 20 bases between the germline ends. The CDR3 DNA is TGTGCCAGCAGCTCATCCTGGGACTCCTCATATGAGCAGTACCTC. Residues: CASSSSWDSSYEQYL.

Concerning this clonotype itself: The junction does not match germline at one end; this may be a read error. The chain joins TRBV7-8 to TRBJ2-5; 11 bases align to TRBD1. CDR3 length: 14 residues. CDR1 SGHVS and CDR2 FQNEAQ come from the germline V gene. CDR3 protein: CASSWDRGIETQYF. The CDR3 coding sequence is TGTGCCAGCAGCTGGGACAGGGGGATTGAGACCCAATACTTC.

On this clonotype itself: Relative to the germline gene, one junction end is altered; a read error may explain this. The CDR3 DNA follows: TGTACCAGCAGGCAAGGGTTTAGCATAGATACGCAGTATTTT. Residues: CTSRQGFSIDTQYF. V and J are TRBV6-6 and TRBJ2-3, with D unresolved. The germline CDR1 and CDR2 sequences are MNHNY and SVGAGI (reference sequence). The CDR3 covers 14 residues.

On this clonotype: One junction end does not reproduce the germline sequence, and a read error may be involved. This sequence joins TRBV4-3 and TRBJ2-1; 8 bases are a match to TRBD2. The CDR3 is 17 amino acids. Germline V lookup: CDR1 LGHNA, CDR2 YSLEER. The CDR3, as DNA: TGCGCCAGCGGCCAAGTACATCAGCGGGGGCCTTTCAATGAGCAGTTCTTC. This gives the protein CASGQVHQRGPFNEQFF.

The table lists this clonotype with a count of one. Lacking the conserved final phenylalanine or tryptophan, this CDR3 likely reflects a read error. The rearrangement uses TRBV14 and TRBJ2-1; no clear D gene. The CDR3 has 14 amino acids. CDR1 is SGHDN, CDR2 FVKESK, per germline. CDR3 sequence (DNA): TGTACCAGCAGCCAAAATCTCGATACCAGTGAGCAGTTCTTG. This encodes CTSSQNLDTSEQFL.

The genes are TRBV29-1 and TRBJ2-1, with 8 positions matching TRBD2. The CDR3 has 13 amino acids. CDR1 and CDR2 from the germline V gene are SQVTM and ANQGSEA. The CDR3 DNA sequence: TGCTGCTGGGGGACTAGTGGGTTCAATGAGCAGTTCTTC. Amino acid sequence: CCWGTSGFNEQFF.

In this sample, this clonotype turned up a few times. Compared with germline, one end of the junction differs, possibly owing to a read error. The CDR3 bases are TGTACCAGCAGCGTATACTTAAAGACTGAAGCTTTCTTT. It codes for CTSSVYLKTEAFF. This chain joins TRBV6-1 and TRBJ1-1, with D hard to call. The CDR3 sequence is 13 residues long. Germline V gives CDR1 MNHNS, CDR2 SASEGT.

The rearrangement joins TRBV5-4 to TRBJ2-7; D unresolved. The ends were cut back, 1 base at V and 13 bases at J, with 21 bases in the middle. The CDR3 is 14 amino acids. Germline lookup yields CDR1 SGHNT and CDR2 YYREEE (reference sequence). Here the CDR3 DNA reads TGTGCCAGCAGCTTGACCGGTTTCTCCTACGGGCAATACTTC. Translating gives CASSLTGFSYGQYF.

Points on this clonotype: A junction end diverges from the germline sequence, so it may reflect a read error. The chain recombines TRBV11-1 with TRBJ2-2; 8 bases align to TRBD2. The CDR3 is 15 residues long. Germline V gene data show CDR1 as SGHAT and CDR2 as FQDESV (reference sequence). CDR3 amino acids: CASNLSGMNTGELFF. CDR3 in DNA: TGTGCCAGCAACCTTAGCGGGATGAACACCGGGGAACTGTTTTTT. The entire variable domain, with the rest obtained from reference TRBV11-1 and TRBJ2-2, is as follows: EAEVAQSPRYKITEKSQAVAFWCDPISGHATLYWYRQILGQGPELLVQFQDESVVDDSQLPKDRFSAERLKGVDSTLKIQPAELGDSAMYLCASNLSGMNTGELFFGEGSRLTVL.

Worth noting for this clonotype: A junction end diverges from the germline sequence, so it may reflect a read error. The chain uses TRBV7-9 and TRBJ2-2; D may match TRBD1 or TRBD2 (5 bases each). The germline V gene has CDR1 SEHNR and CDR2 FQNEAQ (reference sequence). The CDR3 loop spans 16 amino acids. CDR3 sequence reads: CARCLVLQGWTGELFF. Here the CDR3 DNA reads TGTGCCAGATGCTTAGTTCTTCAGGGTTGGACCGGGGAACTGTTTTTT.

The V gene is TRBV10-1, the J gene TRBJ1-4; no clear D. This CDR3 is built from 11 residues. Germline V lookup: CDR1 WNHNN, CDR2 SYGVQD (reference sequence). CDR3 loop: CASSEGGRLFF. The CDR3 region has the DNA TGCGCGAGCTCAGAGGGAGGAAGACTGTTTTTT.

This chain links TRBV5-4 with TRBJ2-2; D remains unclear. V lost 2 bases and J 10 bases, leaving 15 bases between the germline ends. CDR1 is SGHNT, CDR2 YYREEE, per germline (reference sequence). This CDR3 has 14 amino acids. As DNA, the CDR3 is TGTGCCAGCAGCTTTGATGAGCGCATCGAGGAGCTGTTTTTT. It specifies CASSFDERIEELFF.